This T cell receptor (beta chain) derives from a study of blood T cell repertoires in COVID-19 (dated by TCRdb to the early 2020s). Notes on the research overall: Samples covering the acute and convalescent phases of COVID-19 were provided by collaborators in the United States, Italy and Spain. The material from the prospective study consisted of cDNA or gDNA derived from T cells, B-cell-depleted T cells, or PBMCs. Subjects who had been exposed to COVID-19, were actively infected with it, or had recovered from it provided the deeply sampled blood TCRbeta repertoires that made up the dataset. The repertoires were released in a freely available public database intended as a resource for research on the immune response to SARS-CoV-2. The samples were drawn from the first 160 participants of the ongoing ImmuneRACE study and from 950 to 1,500 subjects provided by 6 global collaborators. Nearly every sample came with metadata listing a de-identified subject ID, COVID-19 status, age in years and sex. Where HLA class I and class II types were available, the types were taken from metadata supplied by the sample provider, not from assay-based typing. Overall results and qualifications from the work: Clinical and demographic metadata were provided uncurated, with the amount varying by source and participant.

This clone appeared once. The specificity of this receptor is unknown. Base qualities are missing; no much larger clone stands one base away. The immunoSEQ Assay, a bias-controlled multiplex PCR, was used to amplify TCRbeta CDR3 regions from genomic DNA. Per the source publication's procedure: Nucleated cell counts per sample were estimated from amplification of reference gene primers within the assay. To quantify the absolute abundance of each unique TCRbeta CDR3 rearrangement, sequence reads were collapsed and filtered. Productive Simpson clonality was computed per sample as the square root of Simpson's diversity index over productive rearrangements. This immuneACCESS table, as held by TCRdb, lists in-frame sequences with V and J called but not all clones. Of the missing ones, under half trace to an unresolved V gene in checked studies; the others have no known cause. V and J calls plus clone size are reproduced from that table; the DNA served to infer D and trimming. This sample is represented by 88,000 or so clones; over 70% of them were singletons. The ten largest clones take up approximately 4.5% of the sample.

Reading the germline V gene (reference sequence) gives CDR1 MNHEY and CDR2 SMNVEV. The CDR3 starts with the cysteine, ends with the phenylalanine, and has 14 residues. This entry keeps only the CDR3 DNA: 42 bases, framed from base 1. Cut back by 2 bases and 3 bases, the V and J ends lie 11 bases apart. Whole blood was collected in K2EDTA tubes by collaborating institutions according to the institutions' own protocols. For TCRbeta analysis, collaborator samples were shipped as frozen whole blood, as isolated PBMCs, or as DNA extracted from either sample type. The receptor chain draws on TRBV27 and TRBJ2-7, with no D gene named confidently. This sequence originates from a man aged 55-75 years with acute or convalescent COVID-19. The sequencing sample was made of peripheral blood. Read as DNA, the sequence is TGTGCCAGCAGTTTAAAACAATGGAGCTACGAGCAGTACTTC. This yields the protein CASSLKQWSYEQYF.